The 14 T cell receptor beta chains presented below share a single source sample, sequenced in a study of molecular identifiers for immune sequencing clone quantification. TCRdb ran MiXCR on the PCR reads and lists one entry per CDR3 protein. The table shows about 640,000 distinct CDR3 sequences, with about 20% occurring only once. Sequenced input: naive CD8+ T cells from blood, with Jurkat cell RNA spiked in. Subset here: FACS-sorted CD8+CD4-CCR7+CD45RA+ naive T cells. The receptors shown here come from a human donor in good health. Some libraries in this study had Jurkat cell RNA spiked in.

Points on this clonotype: A much more abundant neighbour one base away suggests this may be a read error. The chain employs TRBV7-9 and TRBJ1-1; D uncertain. Germline V gene sequence: CDR1 SEHNR, CDR2 FQNEAQ (reference sequence). V dropped 5 bases and J dropped 3 bases, with 16 bases sitting between them. The CDR3 length is 15 residues. The CDR3 loop is CASSPSSIGDTEAFF. CDR3 nucleotide sequence: TGTGCCAGCAGCCCATCCTCGATCGGCGACACTGAAGCTTTCTTT.

There are a few counts of this clonotype. The chain combines TRBV4-3 with TRBJ2-7; D remains unclear. V dropped 1 base and J dropped 2 bases, with 12 bases sitting between them. The CDR3 contains 15 residues. Germline CDR1 reads LGHNA; CDR2 reads YSLEER. Here the CDR3 DNA reads TGCGCCAGCAGCCAAGGGGCTTCGCCTACCTACGAGCAGTACTTC. Translation: CASSQGASPTYEQYF.

This clonotype was found many times. This chain joins TRBV27 and TRBJ1-6; 7 bases match TRBD1. In germline, CDR1 is MNHEY, CDR2 SMNVEV (reference sequence). This CDR3 has 14 residues. Germline trimming cut 2 bases from V and 7 bases from J; bases unmatched to any gene: 2. The CDR3 DNA sequence: TGTGCCAGCAGTTTAACAGGGGTAAATTCACCCCTCCACTTT. It is translated as CASSLTGVNSPLHF.

This clonotype was picked up many times. The chain is built from TRBV6-5 and TRBJ2-6; unclear D gene. The germline V and J ends were trimmed by 0 bases and 3 bases, with 3 bases remaining between them. Germline V gives CDR1 MNHEY, CDR2 SVGAGI. The CDR3 has 14 residues. The CDR3 sequence: CASSYSHGANVLTF. CDR3 nucleotides: TGTGCCAGCAGTTACTCCCATGGGGCCAACGTCCTGACTTTC.

With respect to this clonotype: Just one base apart from a much larger clone, this may be a read error. V usage is TRBV4-1 and J usage is TRBJ2-3; 9 nucleotides align to TRBD1. This CDR3 region has 16 residues. Germline V gene sequence: CDR1 MGHRA, CDR2 YSYEKL. The CDR3 DNA sequence: TGCGCCAGCAGCCACCCCGGACAGGGGATCGCAGATGCGCAGTATTTT. Translated: CASSHPGQGIADAQYF.

This clonotype was recorded many times. This chain connects TRBV28 to TRBJ2-7, with TRBD1 matching over 9 bases. Trimming removed 2 bases from V and 5 bases from J; junction bases left unmatched: 7. The CDR3 has 15 residues. Germline V gene data show CDR1 as MDHEN and CDR2 as SYDVKM. CDR3 residues: CASSLQGQGNNEQYF. The CDR3 DNA is TGTGCCAGCAGTTTACAGGGACAGGGTAACAACGAGCAGTACTTC. Supplemented by reference TRBV28 and TRBJ2-7, the full variable domain reads DVKVTQSSRYLVKRTGEKVFLECVQDMDHENMFWYRQDPGLGLRLIYFSYDVKMKEKGDIPEGYSVSREKKERFSLILESASTNQTSMYLCASSLQGQGNNEQYFGPGTRLTVT.

This clonotype was recorded many times. The rearrangement links TRBV11-2 to TRBJ2-1, with TRBD2 as a possible D gene (5 bases). CDR1 is SGHAT, CDR2 FQNNGV, per germline. Trimming shortened V by 0 bases and J by 6 bases, and 12 bases separated the two germline ends. The CDR3 totals 15 residues. CDR3 nucleotide sequence: TGTGCCAGCAGCTTAGAAGGTAGAGCGGTCAATGAGCAGTTCTTC. Translated, it gives CASSLEGRAVNEQFF.

This clonotype was recorded a few times. CDR3 sequence reads: CASSFWGISYEQYF. CDR3 sequence (DNA): TGTGCCAGCAGCTTCTGGGGAATTTCCTACGAGCAGTACTTC. The rearrangement links TRBV7-8 to TRBJ2-7; D gene uncertain. Germline assignment: CDR1 SGHVS and CDR2 FQNEAQ. Trimming left V 3 bases short and J 1 base short, with 10 bases between. The CDR3 contains 14 residues.

This clonotype was picked up many times. The chain carries TRBV12-3 or TRBV12-4 and TRBJ2-1, with 7 nucleotides matching TRBD1. The CDR3 loop spans 16 amino acids. Trimming took 1 base from V and 1 from J; bases not matched to a gene: 4. The CDR3 bases are TGTGCCAGCAGTTTAGAGGGACAGTCATCCTACAATGAGCAGTTCTTC. This sequence encodes CASSLEGQSSYNEQFF.

In its sample, this clonotype was seen many times. This rearrangement joins TRBV11-2 to TRBJ2-1, with D hard to call. The CDR3 has 14 amino acids. The V end lost 1 base, the J end lost 2 bases, and 6 bases lay between the germline ends. Germline CDR1 is SGHAT and CDR2 is FQNNGV. The CDR3 nucleotides are TGTGCCAGCAGCTTAGGTACCCCCTACAATGAGCAGTTCTTC. It codes for CASSLGTPYNEQFF.

A remark on this clonotype: A junction boundary mismatches the germline segment, possibly from a read error. The CDR3 nucleotides are TGTGGCAGCAAGGCTAGCGGGGGAGAGACCCAGTACTTC. Amino acids: CGSKASGGETQYF. This chain links TRBV27 with TRBJ2-5; TRBD2 matches 10 bases. This CDR3 contains 13 residues. In germline, CDR1 is MNHEY, CDR2 SMNVEV (reference sequence).

This clonotype was recorded at least ten times. V is TRBV28 and J is TRBJ2-5; 9 positions match TRBD1. Germline CDR1 MDHEN, CDR2 SYDVKM. Germline trimming cut 11 bases from V and 1 base from J; bases unmatched to any gene: 5. CDR3 length: 13 residues. CDR3 DNA sequence: TGTGCCGGAAGACAGGGGGGCCAAGAGACCCAGTACTTC. The encoded protein is CAGRQGGQETQYF.

This clonotype was counted ten times or more. V and J are TRBV20-1 and TRBJ1-1, with D unresolved. Trimming took off 8 bases at V and 1 base at J, with 11 bases between the two ends. The germline V gene encodes CDR1 DFQATT and CDR2 SNEGSKA (reference sequence). The CDR3 spans 12 residues. As DNA, the CDR3 is TGCAGTAGTGCTGCTCCGAACACTGAAGCTTTCTTT. As protein: CSSAAPNTEAFF.

This clonotype was observed many times. The rearrangement uses TRBV7-9 and TRBJ2-3; tentatively, D is TRBD1 or TRBD2 (7 bases each). Trimming removed 3 bases at V and 2 bases at J, with 15 bases between. Germline V CDR1 and CDR2: SEHNR, FQNEAQ (reference sequence). CDR3 size: 16 residues. CDR3 sequence reads: CASSFPGGASTDTQYF. For the CDR3, the DNA is TGTGCCAGCAGCTTCCCAGGGGGGGCCTCCACAGATACGCAGTATTTT.